This T cell receptor beta chain is from a study of T cell clones after liver transplantation (dated by TCRdb to between 2017 and 2020). The study in broad terms: ITN030ST, the source of the samples, was a randomized trial that attempted immunosuppression withdrawal within 2 years of liver transplantation. After a pre-transplant mixed lymphocyte reaction, TCRbeta sequencing was used to pinpoint donor-reactive T cell clones, which were subsequently tracked in post-transplant blood. As an antigen-independent comparator for the donor-reactive sequences, third party-reactive TCRbeta sequences from pre-transplant MLRs were identified as well. Of the eight recipients, three were HCV-positive, while the remaining recipients had been transplanted for non-autoimmune, non-viral indications. No induction therapy was given to the subjects, and standard immunosuppression was administered until randomization at 12-24 months post-transplant. Tolerance was defined as complete immunosuppression withdrawal for at least one year with no rise in liver enzymes beyond twice the upper limit of normal. Blood samples were collected pre-transplant, then pre-randomization ahead of withdrawal, and finally post-randomization once withdrawal had either been completed or failed. The studied cohort comprised 8 liver transplant recipients, 3 classified as tolerant and 5 as non-tolerant.

Thawed unstimulated PBMCs were stained for CD3, CD4 and CD8 and FACS-sorted into CD3+CD4+ and CD3+CD8+ populations. Each of the 8 studied subjects was randomized to immunosuppression withdrawal. Genomic DNA was isolated with the Qiagen DNeasy Blood and Tissue Kit. To note about this clone: The target of this receptor is not known. No much larger clonotype is one base removed from it; base qualities were not supplied.

The paper's findings and limits, for the study overall: Because allograft tissue specimens were not available, migration of donor-reactive T cells into the graft, rather than deletion, may have occurred. In a couple of subjects, low numbers of available donor cells limited the measurable donor-reactive repertoire. Once repertoire turnover was taken into account, donor-reactive detection showed a significant reduction for CD4 in 7 of 8 subjects and for CD8 in 8 of 8. Donor-reactive sequences decreased more than third party-reactive sequences, which suggests partial antigen-specific deletion that was not related to withdrawal success. Conclusions were preliminary, limited by small, heterogeneous patient numbers and non-standardized post-transplant time points. A significant post-transplant decrease in circulating donor-reactive CD4 TCRbeta sequences was observed in most of the 8 subjects, irrespective of tolerance or HCV status.

High-throughput TCRbeta CDR3 sequencing of frozen genomic DNA was performed by immunoSEQ, with PCR amplification, mapping, bias correction and internal controls included. Per the source publication's procedure: Only productive rearrangements were retained, and each unique TCRbeta sequence was defined by its CDR3 nucleotide sequence together with its V and J gene. Donor-reactive sequences required at least 5-fold expansion in CFSE-low cells versus unstimulated pre-transplant cells and at least 0.01% frequency. Minimum frequency thresholds were set for each subject on the basis of the unstimulated sample with the lowest template count, so that a detection power of at least 90% was ensured. Jensen-Shannon divergence between the top 1000 TCRbeta sequences post- versus pre-transplant served as the measure of repertoire turnover. Two-sided Fisher's exact tests were used to test for changes in the detection of donor-reactive sequences. Here the immuneACCESS table is served through TCRdb, limited to in-frame sequences with V and J called. Missing clones are a known gap in these copies; in checked studies unresolved V genes cover under half, and the rest lacks a known reason. V and J calls and clone size are as listed in that table; D and trimming were resolved from the DNA. The sample table shows 49,000 or so clones, and approximately 71% are seen once. The biggest ten clones account for about 10% of the sample.

The receptor's source is a human patient who received a liver transplant. Following a transplant, some T lymphocytes may have been derived from the graft donor. Material: CD4+ T cells from blood, obtained approximately 54 months after liver transplant.

The base sequence is TGCGCCAGCAGTGGAGGTAGATACACTGAAGCTTTCTTT. It translates as CASSGGRYTEAFF. The chain uses TRBV10-1 and TRBJ1-1, with no D gene named confidently. At the junction V is shortened by 4 bases and J by 3 bases, with 9 bases in between. The germline V gene (reference sequence) supplies CDR1 WNHNN and CDR2 SYGVQD. The CDR3 covers 13 residues, taking in both the cysteine and the phenylalanine. The CDR3 DNA has 39 bases and is translated from base 1.